What follows describes a single TCR beta chain. The antigen remains undetermined. Germline V gene data show CDR1 as SGHAT and CDR2 as FQNNGV. The length of the CDR3 is 17 residues. The V gene end was trimmed by 1 base and the J gene end by 0 bases; junction bases not matched to a gene: 9. Graves' hyperthyroidism showing no ophthalmopathy progression within 18 months was considered stable. In patients aged 18 to 65, hyperthyroidism was newly diagnosed, with duration under 2 months. More than 9.5 ml fresh peripheral blood yielded the PBMCs. The data belong to a study of T cells in Graves' hyperthyroidism and ophthalmopathy. Researchers took RNA transcripts and amplified the TCR beta CDR3 regions from them. The HTBI primer set drove a first-round RT-PCR of the TCR CDR3. TCRdb reprocessed the multiplex PCR reads via MiXCR and lists one record per CDR3 protein. The data contain about 350,000 distinct CDR3 sequences, about 14% of them seen just once; the ten biggest clones take up 20% to 25%.

Study conclusions and caveats: Stable hyperthyroidism was told apart from ophthalmopathy by a model built on 13 V-J features.

The sequenced material came from blood. This sequence was found in a woman aged 25-40 years with Graves' hyperthyroidism. The J gene is TRBJ2-7, the V gene TRBV11-2; 7 bases map to TRBD2. The CDR3 sequence is CASSLGAGVGPSYEQYF. The CDR3 coding sequence is TGTGCCAGCAGCTTAGGTGCGGGAGTAGGCCCCTCCTACGAGCAGTACTTC.